This T cell receptor beta chain originates from a study of long-term antiretroviral therapy in people with HIV. Germline V gene lookup returns CDR1 SSHAT and CDR2 FNYEAQ (reference sequence). Trimming took 8 bases from V and 5 from J, leaving 21 bases between them. The CDR3 is made up of 15 amino acids. Version v3.0 of the immunoSEQ assay ran at survey level. Here immunoSEQ multiplex PCR was the method, and the copy in TCRdb shows in-frame clones only, minus some. The sample holds some 17,000 clones, around 77% seen once. PBMC samples from each donor numbered at least one pre-ART and at least two post-ART. Participants who had HIV were, without exception, treated in the United States.

This receptor was taken from a man aged 25-45 years with HIV. The sample here was unsorted PBMCs, taken 2.1 to 2.2 years before starting antiretroviral therapy. The chain recombines TRBV7-7 with TRBJ2-5; possible D gene TRBD1, 6 bases. The CDR3 DNA reads as TGTGCCAGCGCCCCCGTGTTTGGGGGCCGGGAGACCCAGTACTTC. It codes for CASAPVFGGRETQYF.